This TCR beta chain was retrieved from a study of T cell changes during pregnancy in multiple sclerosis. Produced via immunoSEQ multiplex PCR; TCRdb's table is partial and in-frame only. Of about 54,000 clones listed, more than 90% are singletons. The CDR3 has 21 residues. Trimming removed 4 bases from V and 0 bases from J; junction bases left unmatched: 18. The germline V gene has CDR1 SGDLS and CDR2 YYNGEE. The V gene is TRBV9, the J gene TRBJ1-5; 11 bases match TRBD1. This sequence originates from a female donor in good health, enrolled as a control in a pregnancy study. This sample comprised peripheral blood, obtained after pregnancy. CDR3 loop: CASSPSTAYRDRGDSNQPQHF. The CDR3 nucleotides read TGTGCCAGCAGCCCATCGACCGCCTACCGGGACAGGGGGGATAGCAATCAGCCCCAGCATTTT. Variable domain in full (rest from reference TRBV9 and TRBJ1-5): DSGVTQTPKHLITATGQRVTLRCSPRSGDLSVYWYQQSLDQGLQFLIQYYNGEERAKGNILERFSAQQFPDLHSELNLSSLELGDSALYFCASSPSTAYRDRGDSNQPQHFGDGTRLSIL.